Given below is one TCR beta chain in context. Its specificity is unknown. CDR3 length equals 15 residues. From germline, CDR1 is ENHRY and CDR2 SYGVKD. V lost 5 bases, J lost 2 bases, and 5 bases stayed unmatched. PCR was performed a second time for about 6 to 12 cycles using a sample-barcoded 5' primer and a J-beta primer mix. TCRdb re-called the 5' RACE reads through MiXCR, storing one row per CDR3 protein. Of about 940,000 distinct CDR3 sequences listed, approximately 49% are singletons. These data come from a study of blood T cells in healthy people across ages. Study-wide results and limits: A greater number of naive CD4+ cells and higher diversity distinguished long-lived donors from aged donors.

The clonotype was recovered from a man aged 25-40 years in good health. The V gene is TRBV10-3, the J gene TRBJ2-2, with 7 nucleotides matching TRBD2. Input material: blood. The DNA of the CDR3 is TGTGCCATCAGTCCGGGACTAACAAACACCGGGGAGCTGTTTTTT. Translation gives CAISPGLTNTGELFF.